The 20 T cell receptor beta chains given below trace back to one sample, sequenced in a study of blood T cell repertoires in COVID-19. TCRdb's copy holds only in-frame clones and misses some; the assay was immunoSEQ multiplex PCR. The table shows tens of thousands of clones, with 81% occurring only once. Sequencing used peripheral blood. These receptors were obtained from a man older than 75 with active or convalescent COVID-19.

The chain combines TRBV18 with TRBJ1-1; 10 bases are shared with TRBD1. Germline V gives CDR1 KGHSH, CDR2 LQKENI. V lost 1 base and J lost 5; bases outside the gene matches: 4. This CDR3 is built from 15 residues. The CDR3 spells CASSPLGQGNTEAFF. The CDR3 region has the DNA TGTGCCAGCTCACCACTGGGACAGGGGAATACTGAAGCTTTCTTT.

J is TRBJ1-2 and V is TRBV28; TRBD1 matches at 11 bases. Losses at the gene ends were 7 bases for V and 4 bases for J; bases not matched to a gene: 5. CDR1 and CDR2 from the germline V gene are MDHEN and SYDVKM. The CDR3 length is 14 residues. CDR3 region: CASKRTGGFYGYTF. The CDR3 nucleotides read TGTGCCAGCAAAAGGACAGGGGGCTTCTATGGCTACACCTTC.

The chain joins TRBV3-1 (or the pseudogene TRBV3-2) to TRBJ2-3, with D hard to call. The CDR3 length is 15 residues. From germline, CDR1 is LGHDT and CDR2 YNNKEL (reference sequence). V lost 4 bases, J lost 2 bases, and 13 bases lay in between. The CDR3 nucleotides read TGTGCCAGCAGCCGACTTGTTTGGTCCACAGATACGCAGTATTTT. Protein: CASSRLVWSTDTQYF.

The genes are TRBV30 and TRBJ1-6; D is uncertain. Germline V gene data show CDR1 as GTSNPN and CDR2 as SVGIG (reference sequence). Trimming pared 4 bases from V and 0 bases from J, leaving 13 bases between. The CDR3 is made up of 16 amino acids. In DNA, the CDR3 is TGTGCCTGGAAGTTGGTATCAGGCTCCTATAATTCACCCCTCCACTTT. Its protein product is CAWKLVSGSYNSPLHF.

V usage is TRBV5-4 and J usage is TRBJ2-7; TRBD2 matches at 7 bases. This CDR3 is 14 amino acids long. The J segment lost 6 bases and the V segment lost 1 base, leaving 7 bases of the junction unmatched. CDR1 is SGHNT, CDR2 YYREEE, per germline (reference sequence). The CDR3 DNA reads TGTGCCAGCAGCTTGTTTGGACTAGGTCGCGAGCAGTACTTC. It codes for CASSLFGLGREQYF.

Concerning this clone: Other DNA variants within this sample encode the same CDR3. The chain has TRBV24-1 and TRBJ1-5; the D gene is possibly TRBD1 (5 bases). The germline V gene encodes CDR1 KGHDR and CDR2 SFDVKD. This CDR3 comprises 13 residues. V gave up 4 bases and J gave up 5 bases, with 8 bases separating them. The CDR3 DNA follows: TGTGCCACCAGTGACCGGGGGGATCAGCCCCAGCATTTT. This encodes CATSDRGDQPQHF.

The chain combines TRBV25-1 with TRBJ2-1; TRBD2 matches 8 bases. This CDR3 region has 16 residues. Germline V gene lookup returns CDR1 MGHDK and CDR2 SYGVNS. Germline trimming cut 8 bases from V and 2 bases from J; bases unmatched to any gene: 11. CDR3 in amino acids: CASEAFGGGPYNEQFF. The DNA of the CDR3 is TGTGCCAGCGAAGCTTTCGGGGGGGGCCCCTACAATGAGCAGTTCTTC. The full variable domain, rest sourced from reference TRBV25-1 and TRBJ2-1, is EADIYQTPRYLVIGTGKKITLECSQTMGHDKMYWYQQDPGMELHLIHYSYGVNSTEKGDLSSESTVSRIRTEHFPLTLESARPSHTSQYLCASEAFGGGPYNEQFFGPGTRLTVL.

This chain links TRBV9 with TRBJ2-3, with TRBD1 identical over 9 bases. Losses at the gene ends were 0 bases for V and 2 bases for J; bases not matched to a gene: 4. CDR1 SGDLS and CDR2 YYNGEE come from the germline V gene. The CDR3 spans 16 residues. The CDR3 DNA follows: TGTGCCAGCAGCGTAGCGGGACAGGGCCTCACAGATACGCAGTATTTT. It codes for CASSVAGQGLTDTQYF.

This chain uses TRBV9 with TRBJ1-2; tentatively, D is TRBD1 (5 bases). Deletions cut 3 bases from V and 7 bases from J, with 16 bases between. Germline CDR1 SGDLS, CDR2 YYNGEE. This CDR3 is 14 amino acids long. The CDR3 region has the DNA TGTGCCAGCAGCGAGATGAGGAGGGGCAGTGGCTACACCTTC. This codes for CASSEMRRGSGYTF.

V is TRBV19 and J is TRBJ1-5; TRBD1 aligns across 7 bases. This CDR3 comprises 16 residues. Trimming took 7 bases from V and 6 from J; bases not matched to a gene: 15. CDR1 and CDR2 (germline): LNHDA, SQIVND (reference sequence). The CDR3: CASTSLPGGGSQPQHF. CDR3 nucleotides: TGTGCCAGTACCAGTCTCCCGGGAGGGGGCAGTCAGCCCCAGCATTTT.

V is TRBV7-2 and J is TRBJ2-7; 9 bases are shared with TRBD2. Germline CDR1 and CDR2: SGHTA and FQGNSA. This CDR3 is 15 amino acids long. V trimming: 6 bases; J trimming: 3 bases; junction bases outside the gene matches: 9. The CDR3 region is CASSHRRGGLYEQYF. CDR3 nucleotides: TGTGCCAGCAGTCATAGGCGGGGGGGCCTCTACGAGCAGTACTTC. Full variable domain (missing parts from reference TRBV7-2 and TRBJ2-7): GAGVSQSPSNKVTEKGKDVELRCDPISGHTALYWYRQSLGQGLEFLIYFQGNSAPDKSGLPSDRFSAERTGGSVSTLTIQRTQQEDSAVYLCASSHRRGGLYEQYFGPGTRLTVT.

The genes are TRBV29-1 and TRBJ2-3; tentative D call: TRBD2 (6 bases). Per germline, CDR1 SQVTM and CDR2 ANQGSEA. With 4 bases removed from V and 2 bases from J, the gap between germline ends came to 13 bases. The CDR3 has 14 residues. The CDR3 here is CSVGFAGTTDTQYF. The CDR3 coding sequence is TGCAGCGTTGGTTTTGCGGGAACCACAGATACGCAGTATTTT.

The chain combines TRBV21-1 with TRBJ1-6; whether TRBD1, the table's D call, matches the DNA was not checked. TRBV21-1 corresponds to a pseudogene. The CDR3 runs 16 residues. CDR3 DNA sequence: TGTGCCAGCAGCTCCCGGACCGGGACAGGGCATTCACCCCTCCACTTT. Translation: CASSSRTGTGHSPLHF.

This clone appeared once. CDR3 loop: CAWSVLRGGNQPQHF. The DNA of the CDR3 is TGTGCCTGGAGTGTACTCAGGGGAGGGAATCAGCCCCAGCATTTT. The genes are TRBV30 and TRBJ1-5; a weak D match, TRBD1 (6 bases). CDR1 is GTSNPN and CDR2 is SVGIG in the germline V gene (reference sequence). This CDR3 spans 15 amino acids. The ends were cut back, 0 bases at V and 4 bases at J, with 13 bases in the middle.

CDR3 amino acids: CASRAKGGSSGNTIYF. CDR3 bases: TGTGCCAGCAGGGCCAAGGGCGGGAGCTCTGGAAACACCATATATTTT. The rearrangement uses TRBV6-4 and TRBJ1-3; D is uncertain. The CDR3 sequence is 16 residues long. Germline CDR1 is MRHNA and CDR2 is SNTAGT. The V end was cut by 6 bases, the J end by 0 bases, with 15 bases between.

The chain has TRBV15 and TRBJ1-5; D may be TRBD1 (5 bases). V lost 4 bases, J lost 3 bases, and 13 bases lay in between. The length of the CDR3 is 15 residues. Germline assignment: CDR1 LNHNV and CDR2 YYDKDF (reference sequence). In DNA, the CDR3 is TGTGCCACCAGCACCCGCAGGGAAGTCAATCAGCCCCAGCATTTT. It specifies CATSTRREVNQPQHF.

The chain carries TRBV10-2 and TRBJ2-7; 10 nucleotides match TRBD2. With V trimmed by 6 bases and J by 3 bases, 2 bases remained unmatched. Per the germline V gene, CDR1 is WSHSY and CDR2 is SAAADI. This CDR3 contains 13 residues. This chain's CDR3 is CASRLAGSYEQYF. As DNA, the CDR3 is TGCGCCAGCAGACTAGCGGGAAGCTACGAGCAGTACTTC.

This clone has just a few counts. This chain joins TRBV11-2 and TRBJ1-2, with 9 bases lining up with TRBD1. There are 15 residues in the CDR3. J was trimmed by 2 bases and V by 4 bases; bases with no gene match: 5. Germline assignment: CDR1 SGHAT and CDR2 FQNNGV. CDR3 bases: TGTGCCAGCAGCTCCCTCGACAGGGGGAACTATGGCTACACCTTC. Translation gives CASSSLDRGNYGYTF.

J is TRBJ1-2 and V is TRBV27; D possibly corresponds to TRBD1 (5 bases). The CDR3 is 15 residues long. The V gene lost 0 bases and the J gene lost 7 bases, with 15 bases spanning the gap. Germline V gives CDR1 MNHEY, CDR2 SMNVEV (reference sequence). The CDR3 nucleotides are TGTGCCAGCAGTTTATCAGGGGTTGGCTCTGGTGGCTACACCTTC. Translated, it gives CASSLSGVGSGGYTF.

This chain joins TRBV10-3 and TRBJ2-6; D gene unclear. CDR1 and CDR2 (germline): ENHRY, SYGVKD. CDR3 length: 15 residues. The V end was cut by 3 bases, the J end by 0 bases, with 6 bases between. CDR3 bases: TGTGCCATCAGTGAACAGCTCTCTGGGGCCAACGTCCTGACTTTC. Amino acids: CAISEQLSGANVLTF.